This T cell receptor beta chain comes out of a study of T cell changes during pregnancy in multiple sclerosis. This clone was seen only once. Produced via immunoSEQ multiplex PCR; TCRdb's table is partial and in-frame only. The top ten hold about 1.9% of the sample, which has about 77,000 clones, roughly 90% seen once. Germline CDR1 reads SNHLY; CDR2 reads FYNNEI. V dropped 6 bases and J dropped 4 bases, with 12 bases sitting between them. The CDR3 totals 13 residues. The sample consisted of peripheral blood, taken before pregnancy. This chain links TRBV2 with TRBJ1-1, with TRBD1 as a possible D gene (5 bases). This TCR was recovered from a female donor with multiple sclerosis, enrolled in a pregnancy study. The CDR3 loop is CASRGGRGTEAFF. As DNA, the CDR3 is TGTGCCAGCAGGGGGGGGAGGGGCACTGAAGCTTTCTTT. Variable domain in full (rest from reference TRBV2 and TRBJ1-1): EPEVTQTPSHQVTQMGQEVILRCVPISNHLYFYWYRQILGQKVEFLVSFYNNEISEKSEIFDDQFSVERPDGSNFTLKIRSTKLEDSAMYFCASRGGRGTEAFFGQGTRLTVV.